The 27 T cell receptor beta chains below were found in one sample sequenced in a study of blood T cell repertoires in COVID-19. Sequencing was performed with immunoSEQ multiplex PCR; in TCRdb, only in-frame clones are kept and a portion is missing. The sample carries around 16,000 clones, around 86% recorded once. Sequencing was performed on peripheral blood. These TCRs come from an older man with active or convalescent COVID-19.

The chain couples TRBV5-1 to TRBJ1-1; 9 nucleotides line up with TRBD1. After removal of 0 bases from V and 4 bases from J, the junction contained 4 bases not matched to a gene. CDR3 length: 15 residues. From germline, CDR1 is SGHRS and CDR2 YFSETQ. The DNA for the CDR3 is TGCGCCAGCAGCTTGGCCGGACAGGGGATCACTGAAGCTTTCTTT. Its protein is CASSLAGQGITEAFF.

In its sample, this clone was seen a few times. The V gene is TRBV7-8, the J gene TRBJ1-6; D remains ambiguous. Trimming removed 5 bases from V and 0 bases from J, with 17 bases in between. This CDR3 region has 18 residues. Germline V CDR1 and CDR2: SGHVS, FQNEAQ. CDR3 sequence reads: CASSLSLRESSYNSPLHF. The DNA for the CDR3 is TGTGCCAGCAGCCTTAGTCTTCGGGAAAGCTCCTATAATTCACCCCTCCACTTT.

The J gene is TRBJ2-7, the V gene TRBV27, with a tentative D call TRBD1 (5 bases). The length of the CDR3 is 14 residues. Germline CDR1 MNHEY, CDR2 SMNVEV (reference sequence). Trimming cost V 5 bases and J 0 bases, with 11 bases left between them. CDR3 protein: CASSITGFSYEQYF. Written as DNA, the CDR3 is TGTGCCAGCAGTATCACAGGATTCTCCTACGAGCAGTACTTC.

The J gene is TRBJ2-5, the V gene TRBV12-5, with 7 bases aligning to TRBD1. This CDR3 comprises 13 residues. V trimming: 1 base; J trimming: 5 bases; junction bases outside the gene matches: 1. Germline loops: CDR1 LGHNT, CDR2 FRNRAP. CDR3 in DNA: TGTGCTAGTGGTTTGGACAGGGGCGAGACCCAGTACTTC. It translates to CASGLDRGETQYF.

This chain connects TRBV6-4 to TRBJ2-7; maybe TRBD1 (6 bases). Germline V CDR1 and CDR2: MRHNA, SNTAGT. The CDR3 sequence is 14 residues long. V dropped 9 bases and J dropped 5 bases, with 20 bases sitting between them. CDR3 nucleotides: TGTGCCAGTCGCCGAGGGGGAAGCTTCCACGAGCAGTACTTC. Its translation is CASRRGGSFHEQYF.

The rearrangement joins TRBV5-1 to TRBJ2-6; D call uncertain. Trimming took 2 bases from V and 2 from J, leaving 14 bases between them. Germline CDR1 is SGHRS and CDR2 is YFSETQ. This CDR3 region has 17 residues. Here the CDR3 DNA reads TGCGCCAGCAGCTTAGTGCCCTTCGAGGCTGGGGCCAACGTCCTGACTTTC. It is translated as CASSLVPFEAGANVLTF.

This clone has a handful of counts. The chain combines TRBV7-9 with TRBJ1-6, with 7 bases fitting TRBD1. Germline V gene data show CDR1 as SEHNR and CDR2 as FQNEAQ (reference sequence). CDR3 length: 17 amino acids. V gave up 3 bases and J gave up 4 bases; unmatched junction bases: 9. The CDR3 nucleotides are TGTGCCAGCAGCTTTTACGGGGACAGTGGGTATAATTCACCCCTCCACTTT. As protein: CASSFYGDSGYNSPLHF.

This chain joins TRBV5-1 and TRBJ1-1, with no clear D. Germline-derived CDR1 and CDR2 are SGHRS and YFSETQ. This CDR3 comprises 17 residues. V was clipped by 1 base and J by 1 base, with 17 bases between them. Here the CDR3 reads CASSLSSESMRNTEAFF. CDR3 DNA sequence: TGCGCCAGCAGCTTGTCCTCTGAGTCAATGAGGAACACTGAAGCTTTCTTT.

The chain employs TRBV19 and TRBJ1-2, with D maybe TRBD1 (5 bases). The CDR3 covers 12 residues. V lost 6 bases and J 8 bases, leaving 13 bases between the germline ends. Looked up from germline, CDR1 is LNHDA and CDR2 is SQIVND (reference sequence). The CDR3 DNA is TGTGCCAGTAGAGTACAGGAAGGGGGCTACACCTTC. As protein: CASRVQEGGYTF.

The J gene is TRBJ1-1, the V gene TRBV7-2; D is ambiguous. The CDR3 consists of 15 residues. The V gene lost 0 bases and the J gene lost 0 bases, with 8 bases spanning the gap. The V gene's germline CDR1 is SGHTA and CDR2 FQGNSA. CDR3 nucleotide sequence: TGTGCCAGCAGCTTAGCGGGCAGACTGAACACTGAAGCTTTCTTT. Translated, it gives CASSLAGRLNTEAFF.

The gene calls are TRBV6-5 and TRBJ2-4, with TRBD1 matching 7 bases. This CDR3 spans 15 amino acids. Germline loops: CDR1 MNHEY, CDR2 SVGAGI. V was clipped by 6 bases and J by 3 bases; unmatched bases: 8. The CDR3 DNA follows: TGTGCCAGCAGGCACAGGGGTTCCCACAAAAACATTCAGTACTTC. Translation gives CASRHRGSHKNIQYF.

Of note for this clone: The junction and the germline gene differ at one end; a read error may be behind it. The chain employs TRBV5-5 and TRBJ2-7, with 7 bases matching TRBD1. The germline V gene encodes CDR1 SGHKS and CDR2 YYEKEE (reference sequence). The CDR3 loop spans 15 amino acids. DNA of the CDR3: TGTGCCAGCAGCCCCCTGACAGGGACCTCCTCCGAGCAGTACTTC. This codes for CASSPLTGTSSEQYF.

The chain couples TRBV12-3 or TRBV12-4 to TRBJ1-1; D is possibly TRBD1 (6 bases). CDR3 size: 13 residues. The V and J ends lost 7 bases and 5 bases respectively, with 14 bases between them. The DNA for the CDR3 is TGTGCCAGCAACGTAGGACAGTCAACTGAAGCTTTCTTT. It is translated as CASNVGQSTEAFF.

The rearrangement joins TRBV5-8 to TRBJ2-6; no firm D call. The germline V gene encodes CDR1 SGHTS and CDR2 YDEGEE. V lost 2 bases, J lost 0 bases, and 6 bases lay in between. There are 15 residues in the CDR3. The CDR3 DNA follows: TGTGCCAGCAGCTTACTTGGCTCTGGGGCCAACGTCCTGACTTTC. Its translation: CASSLLGSGANVLTF.

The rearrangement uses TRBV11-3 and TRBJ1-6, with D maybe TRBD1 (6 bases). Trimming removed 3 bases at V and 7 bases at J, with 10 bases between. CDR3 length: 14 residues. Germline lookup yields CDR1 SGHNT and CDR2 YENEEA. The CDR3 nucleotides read TGTGCCAGCAGCTTTTCACAGGGAAATTCACCCCTCCACTTT. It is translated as CASSFSQGNSPLHF.

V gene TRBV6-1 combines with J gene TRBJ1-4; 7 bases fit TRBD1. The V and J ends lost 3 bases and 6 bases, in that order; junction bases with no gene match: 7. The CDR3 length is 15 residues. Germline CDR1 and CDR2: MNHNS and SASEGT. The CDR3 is CASSDYGTADEKLFF. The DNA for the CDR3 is TGTGCCAGCAGTGATTACGGGACAGCAGATGAAAAACTGTTTTTT.

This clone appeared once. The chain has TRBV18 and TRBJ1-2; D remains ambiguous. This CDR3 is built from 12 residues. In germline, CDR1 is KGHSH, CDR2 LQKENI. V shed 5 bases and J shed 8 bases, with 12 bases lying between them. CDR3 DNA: TGTGCCAGCTCATCCTCAGGATTAGGCTACACCTTC. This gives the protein CASSSSGLGYTF.

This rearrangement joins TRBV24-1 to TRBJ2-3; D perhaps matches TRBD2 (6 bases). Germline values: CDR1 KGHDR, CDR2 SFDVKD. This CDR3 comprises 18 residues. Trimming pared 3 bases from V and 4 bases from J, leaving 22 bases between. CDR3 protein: CATSDPLSGGRTADTQYF. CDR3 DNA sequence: TGTGCCACCAGTGATCCTCTTTCCGGAGGGAGGACCGCAGATACGCAGTATTTT.

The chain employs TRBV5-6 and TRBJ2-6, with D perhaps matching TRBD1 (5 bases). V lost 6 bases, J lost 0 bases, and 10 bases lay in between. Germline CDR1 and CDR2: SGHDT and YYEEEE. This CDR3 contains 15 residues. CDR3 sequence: CASTRRGSGANVLTF. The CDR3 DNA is TGTGCCAGCACCAGAAGGGGCTCTGGGGCCAACGTCCTGACTTTC.

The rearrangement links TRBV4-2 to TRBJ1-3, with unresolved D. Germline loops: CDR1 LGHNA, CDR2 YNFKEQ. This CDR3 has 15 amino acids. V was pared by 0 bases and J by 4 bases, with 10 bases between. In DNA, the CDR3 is TGTGCCAGCAGCCAAGATTCTGGTCAGGGAAACACCATATATTTT. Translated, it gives CASSQDSGQGNTIYF.

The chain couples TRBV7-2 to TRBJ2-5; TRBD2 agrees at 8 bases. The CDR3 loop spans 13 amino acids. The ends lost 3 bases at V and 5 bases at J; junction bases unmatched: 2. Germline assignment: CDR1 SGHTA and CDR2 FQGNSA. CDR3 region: CASSFGGAETQYF. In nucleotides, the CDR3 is TGTGCCAGCAGCTTCGGGGGGGCCGAGACCCAGTACTTC.

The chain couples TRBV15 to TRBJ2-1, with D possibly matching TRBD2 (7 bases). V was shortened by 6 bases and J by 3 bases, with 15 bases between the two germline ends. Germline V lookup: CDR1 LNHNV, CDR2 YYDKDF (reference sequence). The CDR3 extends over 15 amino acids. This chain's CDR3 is CATSPGEGIYNEQFF. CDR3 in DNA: TGTGCCACCAGTCCAGGGGAGGGGATCTACAATGAGCAGTTCTTC.

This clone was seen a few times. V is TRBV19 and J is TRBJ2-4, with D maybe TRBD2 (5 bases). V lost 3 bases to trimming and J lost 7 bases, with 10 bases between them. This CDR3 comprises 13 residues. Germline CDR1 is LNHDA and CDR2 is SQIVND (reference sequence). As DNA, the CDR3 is TGTGCCAGTAGTATTGGCCCGGGGAACATTCAGTACTTC. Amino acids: CASSIGPGNIQYF.

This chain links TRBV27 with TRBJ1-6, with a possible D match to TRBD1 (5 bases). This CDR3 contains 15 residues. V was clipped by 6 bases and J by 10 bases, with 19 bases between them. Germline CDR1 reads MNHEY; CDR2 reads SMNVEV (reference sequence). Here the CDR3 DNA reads TGTGCCAGCAGCCCCTCGGGGGGATTGGGCTCACCCCTCCACTTT. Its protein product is CASSPSGGLGSPLHF.

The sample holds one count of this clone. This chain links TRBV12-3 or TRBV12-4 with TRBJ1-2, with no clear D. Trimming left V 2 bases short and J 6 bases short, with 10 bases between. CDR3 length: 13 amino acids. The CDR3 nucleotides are TGTGCCAGCAGTTTACAGAATTCGCATGGCTACACCTTC. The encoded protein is CASSLQNSHGYTF.

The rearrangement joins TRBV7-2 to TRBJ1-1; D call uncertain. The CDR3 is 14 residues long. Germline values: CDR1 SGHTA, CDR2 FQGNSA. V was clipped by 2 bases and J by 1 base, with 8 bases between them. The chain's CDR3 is CASSLTLSNTEAFF. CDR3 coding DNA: TGTGCCAGCAGCTTAACTCTGTCGAACACTGAAGCTTTCTTT.

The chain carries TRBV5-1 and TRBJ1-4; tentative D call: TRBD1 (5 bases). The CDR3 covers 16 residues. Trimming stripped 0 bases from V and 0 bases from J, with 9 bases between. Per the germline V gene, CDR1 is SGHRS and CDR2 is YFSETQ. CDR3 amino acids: CASSLATGATNEKLFF. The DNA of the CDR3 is TGCGCCAGCAGCTTGGCCACGGGGGCAACTAATGAAAAACTGTTTTTT.